This TCR beta chain was recovered during a study of molecular identifiers for immune sequencing clone quantification. This clonotype is medium-sized in the sample. Germline CDR1 and CDR2: LGHNA and YNFKEQ. J was trimmed by 3 bases and V by 1 base; bases with no gene match: 5. The CDR3 runs to 15 residues. TCRdb re-called the PCR reads through MiXCR, storing one row per CDR3 protein. The sample has about 12,000 distinct CDR3 sequences; about 17% are singletons. The chain recombines TRBV4-2 with TRBJ2-7; 8 bases are a match to TRBD2. This TCR was sampled from a human donor in good health. Some libraries in this study had Jurkat cell RNA spiked in. Source material: naive CD8+ T cells from blood, with Jurkat cell RNA spiked in. Noted subset: FACS-sorted CD8+CD4-CCR7+CD45RA+ naive T cells. The CDR3, as DNA: TGTGCCAGCAGCCAAGCCGGGACTAGAATCTACGAGCAGTACTTC. Translation gives CASSQAGTRIYEQYF.